The rows below give T cell receptor beta chains drawn from one sample of a study of T cell responses to AZD1222 COVID-19 vaccine. The repertoire was sequenced with immunoSEQ multiplex PCR; TCRdb's copy has only in-frame clones and lacks some. The sample records 140,000 or so clones, about 94% being singletons. The source material was peripheral blood, sampled 28 days after the second AZD1222 dose. These receptors originate from an adult who received the AZD1222 COVID-19 vaccine. Each CDR3 is given with its conserved first and last residue.

V gene	J gene	CDR3 protein
TRBV2	TRBJ2-7	CASSRTGTYEQYF
TRBV7-2	TRBJ2-3	CASSQGQLADTQYF
TRBV27	TRBJ1-2	CASSQWTDRLAYGYTF
TRBV2	TRBJ2-5	CASRGPAVGTQYF
TRBV4-2	TRBJ2-7	CASSHPGLAGVSSYEQYF
TRBV7-3	TRBJ2-5	CASSLRAGRQETQYF
TRBV29-1	TRBJ2-3	CSAARDRGQGTQYF
TRBV21-1	TRBJ2-1	CASSKAGLAGRLSYNEQFF
TRBV5-4	TRBJ2-7	CASSWGEWTSYEQYF
TRBV4-3	TRBJ2-1	CAGGAGESSYNEQFF
TRBV7-9	TRBJ1-2	CASSQGNSQANYGYTF
TRBV18	TRBJ1-1	CASSPTEMNTEAFF
TRBV11-2	TRBJ2-3	CASSRNRGDTQYF
TRBV6-4	TRBJ1-3	CASSEGPGNTIYF
TRBV4-3	TRBJ1-5	CASSRGQGAPGSNQPQHF
TRBV4-2	TRBJ2-2	CASAGAGVGVGELFF
TRBV5-1	TRBJ1-1	CASSLWDRVNTEAFF
TRBV4-1	TRBJ1-5	CASSQDQGSNQPQHF
TRBV4-3	TRBJ1-1	CASSQDPAGATNTEAFF
TRBV7-2	TRBJ1-5	CASSLAARGVGQPQHF
TRBV28	TRBJ2-5	CATTRAGPETQYF
TRBV5-4	TRBJ2-1	CASSSGLAGAYYNEQFF
TRBV9	TRBJ1-3	CASSVAAYGNTIYF
TRBV6-4	TRBJ2-2	CASSDSTSGTGELFF
TRBV5-4	TRBJ2-5	CASSFGRQEETQYF
TRBV25-1	TRBJ1-1	CASRGDKGAFF
TRBV12-5	TRBJ1-1	CASGAPTGPFTEAFF
TRBV15	TRBJ1-5	CATSRQTDNQPQHF
TRBV28	TRBJ1-2	CASSLQGGYGYTF
TRBV19	TRBJ1-2	CASSISLQVRGYTF
TRBV5-1	TRBJ2-1	CASSLEGHEQFF
TRBV7-2	TRBJ1-2	CASSPGTGSVGGYTF